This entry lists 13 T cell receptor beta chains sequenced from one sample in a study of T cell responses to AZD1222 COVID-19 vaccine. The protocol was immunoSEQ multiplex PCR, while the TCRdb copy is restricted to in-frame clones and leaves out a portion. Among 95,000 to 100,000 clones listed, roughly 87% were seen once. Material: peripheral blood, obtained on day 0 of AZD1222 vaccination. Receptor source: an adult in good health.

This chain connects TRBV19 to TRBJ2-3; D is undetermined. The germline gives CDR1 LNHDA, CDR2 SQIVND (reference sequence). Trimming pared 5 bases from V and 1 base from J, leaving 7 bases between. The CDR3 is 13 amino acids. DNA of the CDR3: TGTGCCAGTAGTGTCGGAGGCACAGATACGCAGTATTTT. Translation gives CASSVGGTDTQYF.

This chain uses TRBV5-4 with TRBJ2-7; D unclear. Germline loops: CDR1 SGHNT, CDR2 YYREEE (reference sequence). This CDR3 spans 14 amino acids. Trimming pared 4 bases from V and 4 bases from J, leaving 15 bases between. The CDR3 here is CASSIPGRIYEQYF. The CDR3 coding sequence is TGTGCCAGCAGCATCCCGGGCCGAATATACGAGCAGTACTTC.

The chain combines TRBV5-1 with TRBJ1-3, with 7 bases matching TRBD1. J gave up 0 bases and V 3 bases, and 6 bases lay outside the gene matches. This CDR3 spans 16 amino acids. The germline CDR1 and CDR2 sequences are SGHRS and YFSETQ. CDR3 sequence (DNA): TGCGCCAGCAGCTCCCGACAGGGCATCTCTGGAAACACCATATATTTT. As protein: CASSSRQGISGNTIYF.

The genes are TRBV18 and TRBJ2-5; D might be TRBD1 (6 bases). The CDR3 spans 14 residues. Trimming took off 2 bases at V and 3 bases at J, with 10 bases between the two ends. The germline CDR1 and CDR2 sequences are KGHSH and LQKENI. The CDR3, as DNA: TGTGCCAGCTCACCAGGACAGATTAAAGAGACCCAGTACTTC. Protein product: CASSPGQIKETQYF.

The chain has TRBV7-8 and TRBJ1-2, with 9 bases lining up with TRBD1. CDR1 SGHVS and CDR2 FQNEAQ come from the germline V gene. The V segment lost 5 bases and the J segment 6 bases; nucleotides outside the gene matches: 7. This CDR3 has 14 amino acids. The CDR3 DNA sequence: TGTGCCAGCAGCCCCCGGGACAGGGTCCATGGCTACACCTTC. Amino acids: CASSPRDRVHGYTF. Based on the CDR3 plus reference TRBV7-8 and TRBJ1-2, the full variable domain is GAGVSQSPRYKVAKRGQDVALRCDPISGHVSLFWYQQALGQGPEFLTYFQNEAQLDKSGLPSDRFFAERPEGSVSTLKIQRTQQEDSAVYLCASSPRDRVHGYTFGSGTRLTVV.

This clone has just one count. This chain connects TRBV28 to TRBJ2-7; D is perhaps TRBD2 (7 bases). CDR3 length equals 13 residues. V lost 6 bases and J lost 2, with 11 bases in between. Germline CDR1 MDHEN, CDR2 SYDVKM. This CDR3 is CASRWGGPYEQYF. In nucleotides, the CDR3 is TGTGCCAGCAGGTGGGGGGGCCCCTACGAGCAGTACTTC.

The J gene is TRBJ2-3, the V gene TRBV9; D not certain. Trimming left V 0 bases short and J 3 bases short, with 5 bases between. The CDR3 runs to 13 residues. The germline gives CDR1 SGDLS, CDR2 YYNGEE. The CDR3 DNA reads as TGTGCCAGCAGCGTAGTAGTAACAGATACGCAGTATTTT. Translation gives CASSVVVTDTQYF.

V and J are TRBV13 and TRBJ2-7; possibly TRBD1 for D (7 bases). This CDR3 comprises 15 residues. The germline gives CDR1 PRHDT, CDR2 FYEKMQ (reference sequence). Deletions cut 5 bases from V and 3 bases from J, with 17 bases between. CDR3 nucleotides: TGTGCCAGCAGCCCAGGGGGGCAGGGCAACTACGAGCAGTACTTC. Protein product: CASSPGGQGNYEQYF.

CDR3 loop: CASRRGGDTDTQYF. DNA for the CDR3: TGTGCCAGCAGGAGGGGTGGGGACACAGATACGCAGTATTTT. The chain is built from TRBV6-5 and TRBJ2-3; D may be TRBD1 or TRBD2 (5 bases each). The germline gives CDR1 MNHEY, CDR2 SVGAGI. V was cut by 6 bases and J by 2 bases, with 12 bases left in between. This CDR3 has 14 residues.

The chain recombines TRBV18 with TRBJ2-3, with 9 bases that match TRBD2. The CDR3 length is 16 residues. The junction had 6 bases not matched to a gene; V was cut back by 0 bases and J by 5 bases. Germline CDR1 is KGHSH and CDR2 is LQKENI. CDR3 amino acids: CASSPPGGRVGDTQYF. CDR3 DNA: TGTGCCAGCTCACCACCGGGCGGGAGGGTTGGAGATACGCAGTATTTT.

CDR3: CAISDGGDYEQYF. The DNA of the CDR3 is TGTGCCATCAGTGATGGAGGGGACTACGAGCAGTACTTC. This chain connects TRBV10-3 to TRBJ2-7, with D tentatively TRBD2 (6 bases). Germline V CDR1 and CDR2: ENHRY, SYGVKD. This CDR3 has 13 residues. V was pared by 3 bases and J by 3 bases, with 9 bases between.

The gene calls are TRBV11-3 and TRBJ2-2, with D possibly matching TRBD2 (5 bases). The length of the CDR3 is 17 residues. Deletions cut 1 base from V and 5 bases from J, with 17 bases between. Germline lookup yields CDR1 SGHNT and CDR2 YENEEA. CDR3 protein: CASSLAYSLEGTGELFF. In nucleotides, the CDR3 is TGTGCCAGCAGCTTAGCCTACTCTCTAGAGGGAACCGGGGAGCTGTTTTTT.

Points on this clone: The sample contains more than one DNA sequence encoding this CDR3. CDR3 in amino acids: CASSLQGTGNTIYF. The CDR3 nucleotides are TGTGCCAGCAGTCTACAGGGGACTGGAAACACCATATATTTT. The chain uses TRBV27 and TRBJ1-3; 7 bases map to TRBD1. J lost 2 bases, V lost 5 bases, and 3 bases had no gene match. This CDR3 contains 14 residues. Germline CDR1 and CDR2: MNHEY and SMNVEV (reference sequence).